The entry that follows covers one T cell receptor (beta chain) sequence. No antigen is known for it. Nothing much larger sits one base from this clone, and base qualities are not available. Genomic DNA served as template for TCR beta VDJ combination and CDR3 sequence profiling. An Illumina HiSeq 2000 was used for TCR repertoire sequencing. As for the authors' bioinformatics: TRBV/TRBJ rearrangement plots, CDR3 size and DJ length profiles, and Simpson's diversity index were used to evaluate the repertoires. The most abundant DNA sequence in the deep sequencing data was taken as the immunodominant clone. CDR3 amino acid sequences were checked for sharing between subjects and were compared against published repertoires and the VDJdb database. TCRdb reran the public reads through fastp at Q25 and MiXCR, keeping productive beta chains. One record per CDR3 amino acid sequence lists the most common genes and DNA. It is TCRdb's table, rather than the study itself, that gives the V and J calls and clone size. This sample holds roughly 180,000 distinct CDR3 sequences; around 50% were observed only once. Under 15% of the sample comes from the top ten.

This sample stems from a study of CD8+CD57+ T cells in acquired aplastic anemia (dated by TCRdb to 2016 to 2018). For the wider study: Extracted DNA from sorted CD4+ and CD8+ cells averaged 3.2 ug, ranging from about 0.17 to 30 ug. CD8+CD57+ expansion was defined as a frequency above the mean frequency observed in healthy subjects.

Expansion of CD8+CD57+ cells had been shown by flow cytometry in the patients chosen for sequencing. All patients had severe acquired aplastic anemia diagnosed by International Study of Aplastic Anemia and Agranulocytosis and Camitta criteria. No therapy had been received by the patients at the time of blood sampling. The study deep-sequenced TCR repertoires of sorted CD4+ and CD8+ blood T cells from severe aplastic anemia patients and healthy subjects. Patients were enrolled under clinicaltrials.gov protocols 00001620, 01623167, 00001397, 00071045, 00081523 and 00961064 in the USA. Ficoll-Paque density gradient centrifugation was used to isolate peripheral blood mononuclear cells. CD4+ and CD8+ T cells were sorted by FACS or magnetic beads before DNA extraction. General study outcomes and caveats: Some 31 CD8+ CDR3 sequences were shared between patients and controls but appeared highly expressed in patients and within their immunodominant clones. Patients and healthy controls showed no significant difference in CD8+ Simpson's diversity (P=0.060).

Sequenced material: sorted CD4+, CD8+, or CD8+CD57+ T cells (not recorded which) from PBMCs. The TCR sequence derives from a human donor with aplastic anemia.

The encoded CDR3 is CASKATGLPTPPYGYTF. The DNA sequence reads TGTGCCAGCAAGGCAACGGGACTCCCCACCCCTCCCTATGGCTACACCTTC. Here the chain combines TRBV10-3 and TRBJ1-2, with TRBD1 as a weak D call on 5 bases. From its cysteine to its phenylalanine, the CDR3 spans 17 amino acids. CDR3 DNA is the only sequence kept; it has 51 bases, read in frame from the first base. Reading the germline V gene gives CDR1 ENHRY and CDR2 SYGVKD. V is pared back by 10 bases and J by 4 bases, with 28 bases lying between the germline termini.